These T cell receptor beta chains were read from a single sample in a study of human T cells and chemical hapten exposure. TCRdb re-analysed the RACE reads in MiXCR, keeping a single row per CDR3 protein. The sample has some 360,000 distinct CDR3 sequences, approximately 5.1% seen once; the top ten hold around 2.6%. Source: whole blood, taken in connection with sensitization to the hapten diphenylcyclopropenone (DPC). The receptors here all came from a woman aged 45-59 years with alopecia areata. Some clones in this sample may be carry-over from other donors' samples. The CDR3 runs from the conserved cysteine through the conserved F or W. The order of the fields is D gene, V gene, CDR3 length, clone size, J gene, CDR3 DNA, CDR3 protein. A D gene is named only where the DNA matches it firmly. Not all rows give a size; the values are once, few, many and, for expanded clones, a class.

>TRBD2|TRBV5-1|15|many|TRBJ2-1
TGCGCCAGCAGCTCGGGACTAGCGGAAAACAATGAGCAGTTCTTC
CASSSGLAENNEQFF
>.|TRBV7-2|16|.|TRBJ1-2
TGTGCCAGCAGCTTTGGTACAGGGTTGAGGATCTATGGCTACACCTTC
CASSFGTGLRIYGYTF
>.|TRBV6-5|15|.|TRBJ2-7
TGTGCCAGCCGAATGACAGGAGCCCTAACCTACGAGCAGTACTTC
CASRMTGALTYEQYF
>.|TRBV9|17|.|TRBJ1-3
TGTGCCAGCAGCGTAGAGGCAGCTTTAGACTCTGGAAACACCATATATTTT
CASSVEAALDSGNTIYF
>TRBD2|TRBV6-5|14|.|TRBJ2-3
TGTGCCAGCAGTTATTTTCGGGGGGGGGATACGCAGTATTTT
CASSYFRGGDTQYF
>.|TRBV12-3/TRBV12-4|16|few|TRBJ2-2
TGTGCCAGCAGTCCTACGTCCAGGAGGAACACCGGGGAGCTGTTTTTT
CASSPTSRRNTGELFF
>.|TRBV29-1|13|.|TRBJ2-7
TGCAGCGTTGAAGGAACGGATGCCTACGAGCAGTACTTC
CSVEGTDAYEQYF
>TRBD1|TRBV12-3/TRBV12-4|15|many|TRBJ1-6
TGTGCCAGCAGCCCACGGGACAGCGGGAATTCACCCCTCCACTTT
CASSPRDSGNSPLHF
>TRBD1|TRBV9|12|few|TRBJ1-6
TGTGCCAGCAATACAGGGGGATCACCCCTCCACTTT
CASNTGGSPLHF
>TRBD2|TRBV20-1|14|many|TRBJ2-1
TGCAGTGCTAGTGGCGGGAGCTCCTACAATGAGCAGTTCTTC
CSASGGSSYNEQFF
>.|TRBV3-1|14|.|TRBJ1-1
TGTGCCAGCAGCCCCCCGGAGGGTTCCGCTGAAGCTTTCTTT
CASSPPEGSAEAFF
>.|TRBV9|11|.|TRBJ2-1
TGTGCCAGCAGCCAAACTACTGAGCAGTTCTTC
CASSQTTEQFF
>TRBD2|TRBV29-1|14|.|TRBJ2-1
TGCAGCGTTGCTAGCGGGGGGGCCGTCTATGAGCAGTTCTTC
CSVASGGAVYEQFF
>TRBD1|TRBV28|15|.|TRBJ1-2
TGTGCCAGCAGTTCAAGGGACAGGCCCACCTATGGCTACACCTTC
CASSSRDRPTYGYTF
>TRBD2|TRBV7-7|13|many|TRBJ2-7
TGTGCCAGCGGGCCGGGACTAGCGTACGAGCAGTACTTC
CASGPGLAYEQYF
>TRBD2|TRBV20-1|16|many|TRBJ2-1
TGCAGTGCTAGAGGCGGTGGCGGGGGGGCTTTAAATGAGCAGTTCTTC
CSARGGGGGALNEQFF
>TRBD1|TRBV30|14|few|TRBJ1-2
TGTGCCTGGAGGGACAGGGGGCAGGAATATGGCTACACCTTC
CAWRDRGQEYGYTF
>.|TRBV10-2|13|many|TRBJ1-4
TGCGCCACCGCACGGGCGGGAAATGAAAAACTGTTTTTT
CATARAGNEKLFF
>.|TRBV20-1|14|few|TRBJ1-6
TGCAGTGCCTTGGCAGGGCAGATGAATTCACCCCTCCACTTT
CSALAGQMNSPLHF
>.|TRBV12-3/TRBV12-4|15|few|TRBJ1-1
TGTGCCACCAACACCCCCACAGGTATGAACACTGAAGCTTTCTTT
CATNTPTGMNTEAFF
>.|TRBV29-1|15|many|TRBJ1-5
TGCAGCGTTGAAAGGAAAGGAATTAGCAATCAGCCCCAGCATTTT
CSVERKGISNQPQHF
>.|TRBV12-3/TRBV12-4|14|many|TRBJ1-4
TGTGCCAGCAGTTTTGAGACCAGGAGTGAAAAACTGTTTTTT
CASSFETRSEKLFF
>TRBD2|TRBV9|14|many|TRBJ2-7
TGTGCCAGCAGCCCCAGGGACTACTCCTACGAGCAGTACTTC
CASSPRDYSYEQYF
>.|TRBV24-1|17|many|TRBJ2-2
TGTGCCACCAGTGATTCCGGACCACGGCGGGGCACCGGGGAGCTGTTTTTT
CATSDSGPRRGTGELFF
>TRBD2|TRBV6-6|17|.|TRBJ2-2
TGTGCCAGCAGTTACCCTATTGACGGGGGGGCCGTCGGGGAGCTGTTTTTT
CASSYPIDGGAVGELFF
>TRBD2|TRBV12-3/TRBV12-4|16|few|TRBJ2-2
TGTGCCAGCAGTTTATCGCTAGCGGGGAACACCGGGGAGCTGTTTTTT
CASSLSLAGNTGELFF
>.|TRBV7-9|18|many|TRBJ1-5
TGTGCCAGCAGCCCAGGTCAGGCAGGTTGGGATAGCAATCAGCCCCAGCATTTT
CASSPGQAGWDSNQPQHF
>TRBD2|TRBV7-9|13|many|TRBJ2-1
TGTGCCAGCCTTCGGGGGGGATACAATGAGCAGTTCTTC
CASLRGGYNEQFF
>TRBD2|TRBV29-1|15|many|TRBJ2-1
TGCAGCGTTTCCCAACTAGCGGGAGGGAAGGATGAGCAGTTCTTC
CSVSQLAGGKDEQFF